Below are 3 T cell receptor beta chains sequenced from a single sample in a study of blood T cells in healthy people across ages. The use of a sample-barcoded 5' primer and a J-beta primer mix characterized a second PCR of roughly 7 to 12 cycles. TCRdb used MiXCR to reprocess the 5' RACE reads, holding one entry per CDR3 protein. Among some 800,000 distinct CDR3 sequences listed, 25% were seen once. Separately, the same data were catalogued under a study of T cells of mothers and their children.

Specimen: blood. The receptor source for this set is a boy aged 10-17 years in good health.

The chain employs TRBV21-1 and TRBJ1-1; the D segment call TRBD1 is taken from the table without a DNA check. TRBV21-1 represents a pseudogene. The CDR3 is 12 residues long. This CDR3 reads CATDAGVRRAFF. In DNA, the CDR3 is TGTGCCACCGACGCGGGGGTGCGTAGAGCTTTCTTT.

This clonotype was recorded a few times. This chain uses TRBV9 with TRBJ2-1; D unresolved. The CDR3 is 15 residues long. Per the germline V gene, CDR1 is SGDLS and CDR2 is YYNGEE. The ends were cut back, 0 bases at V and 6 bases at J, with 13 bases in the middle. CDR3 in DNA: TGTGCCAGCAGCGTAGGAGTGTCGAAGATCAATGAGCAGTTCTTC. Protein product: CASSVGVSKINEQFF.

DNA for the CDR3: TGCAGTGCCCCGGTCCCTGGGGCCAACGTCCTGACTTTC. Protein product: CSAPVPGANVLTF. V gene TRBV20-1 combines with J gene TRBJ2-6; no reliable D call. There are 13 residues in the CDR3. The V and J ends lost 6 bases and 2 bases respectively, with 8 bases between them. The germline CDR1 and CDR2 sequences are DFQATT and SNEGSKA (reference sequence).